This section outlines one T cell receptor beta chain sequence together with its context. Assay: immunoSEQ multiplex PCR; the TCRdb copy retains only in-frame clones and omits some. The sample has tens of thousands of clones; over 70% are singletons. This entry comes from a study of blood T cell repertoires in COVID-19. Study as a whole: T cells, B-cell-depleted T cells, or PBMCs supplied cDNA or gDNA.

The V end lost 4 bases, the J end lost 6 bases, and 19 bases lay between the germline ends. Germline values: CDR1 SGDLS, CDR2 YYNGEE. The CDR3 totals 15 residues. This chain uses TRBV9 with TRBJ1-1; maybe TRBD1 (5 bases). The source of this sequence is a man aged 25-45 years with COVID-19, enrolled during active disease. The sample taken for sequencing was peripheral blood. Here the CDR3 DNA reads TGTGCCAGCAGCAACCGAGGGGATGGGGAGGCTGAAGCTTTCTTT. Protein sequence: CASSNRGDGEAEAFF. The full variable domain, completed using reference TRBV9 and TRBJ1-1, is DSGVTQTPKHLITATGQRVTLRCSPRSGDLSVYWYQQSLDQGLQFLIQYYNGEERAKGNILERFSAQQFPDLHSELNLSSLELGDSALYFCASSNRGDGEAEAFFGQGTRLTVV.